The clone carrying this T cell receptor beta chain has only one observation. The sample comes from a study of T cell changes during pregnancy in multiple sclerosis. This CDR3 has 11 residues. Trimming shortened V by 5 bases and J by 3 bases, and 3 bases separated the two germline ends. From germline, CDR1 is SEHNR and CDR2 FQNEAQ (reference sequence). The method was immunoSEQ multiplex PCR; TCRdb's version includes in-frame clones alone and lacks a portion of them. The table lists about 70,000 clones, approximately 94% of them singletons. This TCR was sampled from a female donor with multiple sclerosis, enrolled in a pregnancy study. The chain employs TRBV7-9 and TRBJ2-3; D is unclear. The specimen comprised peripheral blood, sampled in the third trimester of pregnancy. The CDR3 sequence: CASSPTDTQYF. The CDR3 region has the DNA TGTGCCAGCAGCCCGACAGATACGCAGTATTTT. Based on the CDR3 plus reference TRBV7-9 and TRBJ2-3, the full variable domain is DTGVSQNPRHKITKRGQNVTFRCDPISEHNRLYWYRQTLGQGPEFLTYFQNEAQLEKSRLLSDRFSAERPKGSFSTLEIQRTEQGDSAMYLCASSPTDTQYFGPGTRLTVL.